The present T cell receptor (beta chain) was sequenced within a study of shared clonotypes between healthy human individuals. In the study overall: Donors had three CD4 naive, three CD4 memory, two CD8 naive and one CD8 memory plate apiece. Whole-study findings and limits: Rarefaction showed that sequencing of sorted subsets was incomplete (despite large depth).

This clone was seen just once. Its antigen is unidentified. Genomic DNA (from each subset) was split evenly across several immunoSEQ plates. The data were produced by immunoSEQ multiplex PCR, yet TCRdb's version contains in-frame clones alone and is incomplete. The sample shows 1,500,000 or so clones, roughly 96% of them seen only once. Germline CDR1 LNHDA, CDR2 SQIVND (reference sequence). This CDR3 has 18 amino acids. The J segment lost 0 bases and the V segment lost 3 bases, leaving 4 bases of the junction unmatched. Study donors comprised healthy, HIV-negative adults devoid of recent acute infection or vaccination.

This clonotype was sampled from a man under 40 in good health. Sequenced material: naive CD4+ T cells sorted from blood. Subset defined: CD45RA+ positively selected. V usage is TRBV19 and J usage is TRBJ2-6, with 11 positions matching TRBD1. The DNA for the CDR3 is TGTGCCAGTAGTATCAGGACAGGGGGCTACTCTGGGGCCAACGTCCTGACTTTC. Translation: CASSIRTGGYSGANVLTF.